Reported below is one TCR beta chain. This clone's antigen is unknown. These data are taken from a study of monozygotic twins with inflammatory bowel disease (dated by TCRdb to between 2018 and 2021). Background on the whole study: A total of 28 monozygotic twin pairs were included in the full study, comprising nine German pairs (four IBD-concordant, five IBD-discordant) and 19 IBD-discordant Danish pairs. The search for disease-associated traits relied mainly on comparing IBD patients with their genetically identical healthy co-twins within discordant pairs. Each individual had, on average, about 151 000 unique TCRalpha sequences and 181 000 unique TCRbeta sequences available for analysis. Study-wide findings and limitations: Differing immunosuppressive treatments among patients may have added background noise and inter-individual variability to the repertoires. Measured by the inverse Simpson index, TCRbeta repertoire diversity was lower in IBD patients than in their healthy co-twins. Repertoire similarity did not differ between concordant and discordant twins, possibly due to limited statistical power. No single strong signal or clonotype linked to IBD turned up in the results, so the idea that one exists was not supported. Different T cell subtypes could not be distinguished in the analysis. Fewer clonotypes were shared with other individuals by IBD patients than by healthy twins, most markedly in patients showing signs of disease activity.

To prepare the library, 5' RACE was applied. For each TCR library, approximately 3,700 ng of total RNA was used. cDNA was synthesized with SMARTScribe reverse transcriptase in eight separate reactions per sample. During cDNA synthesis, unique molecular identifiers containing a 6-nucleotide sample barcode were introduced by template switching. Two nested PCRs of around 16 and 10 cycles amplified the TCRalpha and TCRbeta cDNA, and bead purification followed each PCR. Before amplification, the cDNA was both treated with uracil DNA-glycosylase and purified with the QIAquick PCR purification kit. In the second PCR, Illumina TruSeq-compatible adapters and sample-specific barcodes were added. TapeStation and Qubit were used to check library quality and concentration, and roughly 4.8 ng of each library went into the pool. Sequencing of the pooled libraries was done on an Illumina HiSeq2500 single-index Rapid Run using custom sequencing primers and 2 x 100 bp reads. The source study handled its data this way. MiGEC version 1.2.6 was used for UMI-based consensus assembly, which corrected PCR and sequencing errors. V(D)J alignment, clonotype assembly and CDR3 extraction were performed with MiXCR version 2.1.1. Normalisation of gene usage, clonotype sharing and MAIT/NKT TCR abundance was achieved by analysing the top 1000, 10 000 and 20 000 clonotypes per sample. Diversity was computed as the inverse Simpson index with the vegan R package after downsampling to 27 000 UMIs. Paired Mann-Whitney U tests were applied to discordant twin pairs, and Benjamini-Hochberg correction was used for multiple testing. TCRdb reanalyzed the reads, keeping one entry per CDR3 protein sequence and omitting DNA. What appears here as the V and J calls and clone size reflects TCRdb's work, not the paper's. The sample's table covers over 350,000 distinct CDR3 sequences. The top ten clonotypes cover 2.6% of the sample.

From each donor, a 2.5 ml peripheral blood sample was drawn into PAXgene tubes and stored at -80 degrees C. Without any T cell sorting, total RNA was extracted from whole blood using the PAXgene blood miRNA kit on an automated QIAcube. Peripheral blood from monozygotic twin pairs who were concordant or discordant for inflammatory bowel disease underwent deep TCRalpha and TCRbeta repertoire profiling using unique molecular barcoding. For every twin pair, smoking habits were documented, and each individual was categorised as a current, former or never smoker. The CDR3 numbers 16 residues from cysteine through phenylalanine. DNA is not recorded here. Based on the germline V gene, the CDR1 and CDR2 sequences are SGDLS and YYNGEE.

The sample was blood. The V and J segments used are TRBV9 and TRBJ1-6. The sequence derives from a human donor with ulcerative colitis or Crohn's disease, or a healthy co-twin of an affected twin (not recorded which). The CDR3 protein is CASSVWALDYNSPLHF. Reference TRBV9 and TRBJ1-6 genes cover what lies past the CDR3, so the full variable domain is DSGVTQTPKHLITATGQRVTLRCSPRSGDLSVYWYQQSLDQGLQFLIQYYNGEERAKGNILERFSAQQFPDLHSELNLSSLELGDSALYFCASSVWALDYNSPLHFGNGTRLTVT.